The 4 T cell receptor beta chains presented below share a single source sample, sequenced in a study of cytomegalovirus exposure and HLA in healthy donors. Primers included in the PCR were 60 Vbeta and 13 Jbeta primers. Clones were read by immunoSEQ multiplex PCR, and TCRdb kept only the in-frame ones, dropping some. The sample consists of fewer than 200,000 clones, roughly 80% of them appearing once. Material: PBMCs. These receptors originate from a woman between 25 and 40 years old in good health and CMV-seropositive.

This chain links TRBV9 with TRBJ1-2; 7 nucleotides align to TRBD1. V lost 2 bases, J lost 4 bases, and 5 bases stayed unmatched. Germline V gives CDR1 SGDLS, CDR2 YYNGEE. CDR3 length: 14 residues. The DNA for the CDR3 is TGTGCCAGCAGCGTTTCGACAGGGAGCTATGGCTACACCTTC. Its protein product is CASSVSTGSYGYTF.

DNA of the CDR3: TGCGCCAGCAGCTTGGGACATAACCTCTACGAGCAGTACTTC. Translating it yields CASSLGHNLYEQYF. The V gene is TRBV5-1, the J gene TRBJ2-7; the D is unclear. The V gene's germline CDR1 is SGHRS and CDR2 YFSETQ. Trimming left V 0 bases short and J 3 bases short, with 10 bases between. The CDR3 has 14 amino acids.

This sequence joins TRBV28 and TRBJ1-5, with D unresolved. V was cut by 3 bases and J by 2 bases, with 14 bases left in between. Germline V CDR1 and CDR2: MDHEN, SYDVKM. The CDR3 has 16 amino acids. DNA for the CDR3: TGTGCCAGCAGTTTTTCCAGCATCGGGGGCAATCAGCCCCAGCATTTT. Translating gives CASSFSSIGGNQPQHF.

This chain uses TRBV4-2 with TRBJ1-5; TRBD1 aligns across 10 bases. The CDR3 is 15 amino acids. Germline loops: CDR1 LGHNA, CDR2 YNFKEQ. Trimming took 3 bases from V and 7 from J; bases not matched to a gene: 6. DNA for the CDR3: TGTGCCAGCAGCCAGGGGGACAGGGGAGGACAGCCCCAGCATTTT. This translates into CASSQGDRGGQPQHF.